This T cell receptor (beta chain) was recovered during a study of identical twins' blood T cells. General observations from the study: Twins shared more top CDR3 clonotypes than unrelated donors did.

TCRdb re-analysed the 5' RACE reads in MiXCR, keeping a single row per CDR3 protein. The profile shows 400,000 or so distinct CDR3 sequences, 25% to 35% of them singletons. This clonotype turned up a few times. Its target is not known. The CDR3 loop spans 15 amino acids. Germline CDR1 is DFQATT and CDR2 is SNEGSKA (reference sequence). V shed 3 bases, J shed 13 bases, and the junction held 16 bases outside the gene matches. The sample taken for sequencing was PBMCs. V and J are TRBV20-1 and TRBJ1-4, with 8 bases fitting TRBD1. The sequence was obtained from a woman aged 18-49 years in good health. CDR3 sequence: CSARGGQDPLFRLFF. In DNA, the CDR3 is TGCAGTGCTAGGGGGGGACAGGACCCCCTCTTCAGACTGTTTTTT.